What follows are 25 T cell receptor beta chains derived from one specimen sequenced in a study of T cell repertoires in ileal Crohn's disease. Time point noted: neoterminal ileum biopsy at postoperative endoscopy, about 6 months after surgery. The data were produced by immunoSEQ multiplex PCR, yet TCRdb's version contains in-frame clones alone and is incomplete. The data contain 5,600 or so clones, around 69% of them singletons. The sequenced sample was ileal tissue. The source is an adult with Crohn's disease.

The chain carries TRBV27 and TRBJ1-5; 10 bases line up with TRBD1. There are 13 residues in the CDR3. The germline V gene encodes CDR1 MNHEY and CDR2 SMNVEV (reference sequence). V was clipped by 6 bases and J by 7 bases; unmatched bases: 3. The DNA for the CDR3 is TGTGCCAGCAGACCGACAGGGGGCCAGCCCCAGCATTTT. Its protein product is CASRPTGGQPQHF.

The chain carries TRBV9 and TRBJ1-5, with D perhaps TRBD1 (5 bases). The germline CDR1 and CDR2 sequences are SGDLS and YYNGEE. The CDR3 runs 14 residues. Trimming took off 0 bases at V and 7 bases at J, with 11 bases between the two ends. DNA for the CDR3: TGTGCCAGCAGCGTAGATGGGGGAGGACAGCCCCAGCATTTT. Its protein is CASSVDGGGQPQHF.

Concerning this clone itself: Given the absence of the conserved phenylalanine or tryptophan at the CDR3 end, a read error is likely. No DNA is shown, since the ends of the CDR3 on it are uncertain; the CDR3 is the one TCRdb lists. The genes are TRBV6-6 and TRBJ1-1. The CDR3 comprises 11 residues, both ends counted. Germline CDR1 reads MNHNY; CDR2 reads SVGAGI (reference sequence). This CDR3 reads CASSYSGSVFL.

The gene calls are TRBV27 and TRBJ2-3; a weak D match, TRBD2 (6 bases). V lost 3 bases and J lost 4, with 14 bases in between. Germline V gene lookup returns CDR1 MNHEY and CDR2 SMNVEV (reference sequence). The CDR3 sequence is 15 residues long. CDR3 bases: TGTGCCAGCAGTTTTGGGGAGAGGGAGGCAGATACGCAGTATTTT. The encoded protein is CASSFGEREADTQYF.

CDR3 in amino acids: CASSIEGGGLGPQHF. CDR3 DNA: TGTGCCAGTAGTATAGAGGGGGGGGGTCTAGGGCCCCAGCATTTT. This sequence joins TRBV19 and TRBJ1-5; TRBD1 might be the D (5 bases). The V and J ends lost 0 bases and 9 bases respectively, with 15 bases between them. Germline CDR1 is LNHDA and CDR2 is SQIVND (reference sequence). The CDR3 has 15 residues.

This rearrangement joins TRBV19 to TRBJ1-3, with 8 bases matching TRBD1. CDR3 length: 16 amino acids. Germline V gene sequence: CDR1 LNHDA, CDR2 SQIVND (reference sequence). V dropped 6 bases and J dropped 0; count of bases not matched to a gene: 7. CDR3 bases: TGTGCCAGTAGCCCGGGACAGGTTTACTCTGGAAACACCATATATTTT. This sequence encodes CASSPGQVYSGNTIYF.

The chain joins TRBV10-3 to TRBJ2-3; tentatively, D is TRBD2 (6 bases). Trimming shortened V by 2 bases and J by 6 bases, and 15 bases separated the two germline ends. The CDR3 contains 15 residues. Germline CDR1 reads ENHRY; CDR2 reads SYGVKD. Written as DNA, the CDR3 is TGTGCCATCAGTGAGGGCCGGGGGATGGGGGATACGCAGTATTTT. Its translation is CAISEGRGMGDTQYF.

Here the CDR3 reads CASSVEGGTEAFF. The CDR3 DNA sequence: TGTGCCAGCAGCGTAGAGGGAGGTACTGAAGCTTTCTTT. V is TRBV9 and J is TRBJ1-1, with D hard to call. Trimming stripped 0 bases from V and 5 bases from J, with 8 bases between. CDR3 size: 13 residues. CDR1 is SGDLS, CDR2 YYNGEE, per germline.

The CDR3 spells CASSVGKRVNTEAFF. The CDR3 coding sequence is TGTGCCAGCAGCGTAGGGAAGAGGGTGAACACTGAAGCTTTCTTT. The chain uses TRBV9 and TRBJ1-1; D unresolved. V was clipped by 0 bases and J by 0 bases, with 9 bases between them. Germline V CDR1 and CDR2: SGDLS, YYNGEE. The CDR3 runs to 15 residues.

The chain joins TRBV7-3 to TRBJ2-7; D remains ambiguous. The germline gives CDR1 SGHTA, CDR2 FQGTGA. The CDR3 has 14 residues. V lost 8 bases, J lost 5 bases, and 19 bases lay in between. CDR3 DNA sequence: TGTGCCAGCCCAGCCCCCCACGAGGTCGACGAGCAGTACGTC. The encoded protein is CASPAPHEVDEQYV.

The chain uses TRBV25-1 and TRBJ1-2; TRBD1 is a possible D gene (6 bases). The V end was cut by 3 bases, the J end by 5 bases, with 7 bases between. CDR1 MGHDK and CDR2 SYGVNS come from the germline V gene. This CDR3 has 12 amino acids. The CDR3 reads CASSEDRYGYTF. CDR3 sequence (DNA): TGTGCCAGCAGTGAGGACAGATATGGCTACACCTTC.

The chain links TRBV29-1 to TRBJ1-1; D may be TRBD1 (5 bases). The CDR3 runs to 13 residues. Trimming shortened V by 5 bases and J by 5 bases, and 15 bases separated the two germline ends. Germline CDR1 is SQVTM and CDR2 is ANQGSEA. The CDR3 loop is CSVSTGERTEAFF. In DNA, the CDR3 is TGCAGCGTTAGTACGGGGGAGAGAACTGAAGCTTTCTTT.

The chain employs TRBV5-1 and TRBJ1-2; TRBD1 might be the D (5 bases). The germline V and J ends were trimmed by 3 bases and 0 bases, with 6 bases remaining between them. Per the germline V gene, CDR1 is SGHRS and CDR2 is YFSETQ. The CDR3 has 13 residues. The DNA of the CDR3 is TGCGCCAGCAGCTCGGGGGCTAACTATGGCTACACCTTC. Translating it yields CASSSGANYGYTF.

The genes are TRBV4-2 and TRBJ1-4; TRBD1 matches 9 bases. The junction had 9 bases not matched to a gene; V was cut back by 5 bases and J by 8 bases. The length of the CDR3 is 15 residues. Per the germline V gene, CDR1 is LGHNA and CDR2 is YNFKEQ. The CDR3 DNA follows: TGTGCCAGCAGCAGACAGGGACAGGGTTTCGAAAAACTGTTTTTT. It codes for CASSRQGQGFEKLFF.

This clone was observed a single time. The V gene is TRBV7-2, the J gene TRBJ1-5; possibly TRBD1 for D (6 bases). Germline V CDR1 and CDR2: SGHTA, FQGNSA. The CDR3 consists of 14 residues. V lost 7 bases and J lost 2, with 12 bases in between. CDR3 protein: CASTQGQRNQPQHF. CDR3 DNA sequence: TGTGCCAGCACTCAAGGACAGCGCAATCAGCCCCAGCATTTT.

V is TRBV11-2 and J is TRBJ2-1; D not certain. Trimming pared 5 bases from V and 5 bases from J, leaving 4 bases between. Per germline, CDR1 SGHAT and CDR2 FQNNGV. The CDR3 is 11 residues long. The CDR3 loop is CASSPDNEQFF. The CDR3 DNA reads TGTGCCAGCAGCCCCGACAATGAGCAGTTCTTC.

The rearrangement joins TRBV7-3 to TRBJ2-1, with TRBD2 matching 9 bases. Germline V gives CDR1 SGHTA, CDR2 FQGTGA. The V segment lost 1 base and the J segment 6 bases; nucleotides outside the gene matches: 4. CDR3 length: 15 amino acids. The CDR3: CASSLIAGVVNEQFF. CDR3 bases: TGTGCCAGCAGCTTAATAGCGGGGGTTGTCAATGAGCAGTTCTTC.

This chain connects TRBV5-4 to TRBJ2-1; 8 bases agree with TRBD1. The CDR3 is made up of 15 amino acids. The germline gives CDR1 SGHNT, CDR2 YYREEE (reference sequence). V shed 2 bases and J 3 bases; nucleotides not matched to a gene: 4. Here the CDR3 DNA reads TGTGCCAGCAGCTTCGGACAGGGTAGCTACAATGAGCAGTTCTTC. It specifies CASSFGQGSYNEQFF.

V and J are TRBV6-4 and TRBJ2-3, with D possibly TRBD1 on 5 matching bases. Looked up from germline, CDR1 is MRHNA and CDR2 is SNTAGT. V lost 2 bases, J lost 1 base, and 10 bases lay in between. The CDR3 is 15 amino acids. This CDR3 reads CASSDGQGGTDTQYF. CDR3 bases: TGTGCCAGCAGTGACGGGCAGGGCGGCACAGATACGCAGTATTTT.

The rearrangement joins TRBV7-9 to TRBJ2-7, with TRBD1 matching over 9 bases. The trim removed 2 bases at V and 1 base at J, leaving 3 bases unmatched. The length of the CDR3 is 15 residues. Germline V gene data show CDR1 as SEHNR and CDR2 as FQNEAQ (reference sequence). CDR3 coding DNA: TGTGCCAGCAGCTTAAAGGGACAGGGTTCCTACGAGCAGTACGTC. Encoded protein: CASSLKGQGSYEQYV.

About this clone: A junction boundary mismatches the germline segment, possibly from a read error. The chain carries TRBV5-1 and TRBJ2-3; the D is unclear. The germline gives CDR1 SGHRS, CDR2 YFSETQ. CDR3 size: 14 residues. This CDR3 reads CASSLAVSPSAQYF. CDR3 DNA: TGTGCCAGCAGCTTGGCCGTTAGCCCATCGGCGCAGTATTTT.

The chain links TRBV4-2 to TRBJ2-5; D may be TRBD1 (7 bases). Germline CDR1 and CDR2: LGHNA and YNFKEQ. This CDR3 has 18 residues. The V and J ends lost 0 bases and 1 base respectively, with 18 bases between them. The DNA of the CDR3 is TGTGCCAGCAGCCAAGATCTTAGGGCAGGGGGGACCCAAGAGACCCAGTACTTC. Translation gives CASSQDLRAGGTQETQYF.

The chain couples TRBV5-4 to TRBJ2-3; 8 bases are a match to TRBD1. The V segment lost 2 bases and the J segment 6 bases; nucleotides outside the gene matches: 5. Germline values: CDR1 SGHNT, CDR2 YYREEE (reference sequence). The CDR3 covers 14 residues. The CDR3 is CASSFRQGKDTQYF. CDR3 sequence (DNA): TGTGCCAGCAGCTTCAGACAGGGGAAGGATACGCAGTATTTT.

The chain couples TRBV6-5 to TRBJ2-7; D not certain. V lost 2 bases and J 2 bases, leaving 10 bases between the germline ends. Germline loops: CDR1 MNHEY, CDR2 SVGAGI. The CDR3 is made up of 14 amino acids. The CDR3 here is CASSYIPGPYEQYF. In DNA form, the CDR3 reads TGTGCCAGCAGTTACATCCCAGGTCCCTACGAGCAGTACTTC.

V gene TRBV18 combines with J gene TRBJ2-1; a weak D match, TRBD1 (5 bases). In germline, CDR1 is KGHSH, CDR2 LQKENI. The V and J ends lost 3 bases and 5 bases respectively, with 8 bases between them. CDR3 size: 13 residues. The CDR3 DNA sequence: TGTGCCAGCTCACCGGGCAGGGACAATGAGCAGTTCTTC. Translated, it gives CASSPGRDNEQFF.